These 32 T cell receptor beta chains were all obtained from the same sample, sequenced in a study of T cell responses to AZD1222 COVID-19 vaccine. The repertoire was sequenced with immunoSEQ multiplex PCR; TCRdb's copy has only in-frame clones and lacks some. Here the sample spans 95,000 to 100,000 clones, roughly nine tenths being singletons. Sample: peripheral blood, taken on day 0 of AZD1222 vaccination. The receptors were sampled from an adult in good health.

The chain recombines TRBV5-1 with TRBJ1-2; a possible D gene is TRBD1 (5 bases). Trimming took off 1 base at V and 4 bases at J, with 8 bases between the two ends. There are 13 residues in the CDR3. Germline CDR1 reads SGHRS; CDR2 reads YFSETQ. The CDR3 here is CASSLIGTYGYTF. CDR3 DNA: TGCGCCAGCAGCTTGATAGGGACCTATGGCTACACCTTC. Based on the CDR3 plus reference TRBV5-1 and TRBJ1-2, the full variable domain is KAGVTQTPRYLIKTRGQQVTLSCSPISGHRSVSWYQQTPGQGLQFLFEYFSETQRNKGNFPGRFSGRQFSNSRSEMNVSTLELGDSALYLCASSLIGTYGYTFGSGTRLTVV.

The chain links TRBV7-2 to TRBJ2-1, with TRBD2 identical over 8 bases. CDR1 is SGHTA and CDR2 is FQGNSA in the germline V gene. The CDR3 totals 15 residues. V gave up 1 base and J gave up 5 bases; unmatched junction bases: 4. The CDR3 protein is CASSLDGGAHNEQFF. CDR3 nucleotide sequence: TGTGCCAGCAGCTTAGACGGGGGGGCCCACAATGAGCAGTTCTTC.

The genes are TRBV28 and TRBJ1-5, with no clear D. Trimming left V 7 bases short and J 3 bases short, with 10 bases between. Germline CDR1 reads MDHEN; CDR2 reads SYDVKM. The CDR3 loop spans 13 amino acids. CDR3 DNA: TGTGCCAGCATAGGGCAGATCAATCAGCCCCAGCATTTT. Translation gives CASIGQINQPQHF.

This chain uses TRBV6-6 with TRBJ1-1; a possible D gene is TRBD1 (5 bases). The germline V and J ends were trimmed by 8 bases and 3 bases, with 10 bases remaining between them. Germline assignment: CDR1 MNHNY and CDR2 SVGAGI (reference sequence). The length of the CDR3 is 12 residues. The CDR3 here is CASSRGDTEAFF. The CDR3 coding sequence is TGTGCCAGCTCCCGAGGGGACACTGAAGCTTTCTTT.

The rearrangement joins TRBV4-1 to TRBJ1-3; possibly TRBD1 for D (6 bases). The ends were cut back, 4 bases at V and 6 bases at J, with 19 bases in the middle. The germline V gene has CDR1 MGHRA and CDR2 YSYEKL. The CDR3 contains 16 residues. The DNA of the CDR3 is TGCGCCAGCAGCCTCGGACGGGGGATGGGGGCAAACACCATATATTTT. This encodes CASSLGRGMGANTIYF.

This clone was observed once. The genes are TRBV7-9 and TRBJ2-5; no clear D gene. Trimming left V 7 bases short and J 4 bases short, with 13 bases between. Germline-derived CDR1 and CDR2 are SEHNR and FQNEAQ (reference sequence). The CDR3 contains 13 residues. In nucleotides, the CDR3 is TGTGCCAGCACGCACTCGGGCGGAGAGACCCAGTACTTC. Amino acid sequence: CASTHSGGETQYF.

This chain joins TRBV30 and TRBJ1-1; 7 bases match TRBD1. The CDR3 is made up of 12 amino acids. CDR1 and CDR2 (germline): GTSNPN, SVGIG (reference sequence). The junction had 3 bases not matched to a gene; V was cut back by 8 bases and J by 0 bases. CDR3 in amino acids: CAKGGMNTEAFF. The DNA for the CDR3 is TGTGCCAAAGGGGGCATGAACACTGAAGCTTTCTTT. Drawing the rest from reference TRBV30 and TRBJ1-1, the complete variable domain is SQTIHQWPATLVQPVGSPLSLECTVEGTSNPNLYWYRQAAGRGLQLLFYSVGIGQISSEVPQNLSASRPQDRQFILSSKKLLLSDSGFYLCAKGGMNTEAFFGQGTRLTVV.

The chain carries TRBV5-4 and TRBJ2-3; D perhaps matches TRBD2 (6 bases). The germline gives CDR1 SGHNT, CDR2 YYREEE (reference sequence). The CDR3 runs 15 residues. V dropped 1 base and J dropped 0 bases, with 9 bases sitting between them. The CDR3 spells CASSLLAGSTDTQYF. The DNA of the CDR3 is TGTGCCAGCAGCTTGCTGGCGGGGAGCACAGATACGCAGTATTTT.

This chain uses TRBV25-1 with TRBJ1-2; possible D gene TRBD1, 5 bases. This CDR3 contains 13 residues. The germline V and J ends were trimmed by 2 bases and 7 bases, with 11 bases remaining between them. Germline CDR1 is MGHDK and CDR2 is SYGVNS. DNA for the CDR3: TGTGCCAGCAGTGAACCGGGGCCCACTGGCTACACCTTC. This gives the protein CASSEPGPTGYTF.

The genes are TRBV6-5 and TRBJ2-6, with no clear D. The CDR3 has 15 amino acids. The germline V and J ends were trimmed by 6 bases and 2 bases, with 11 bases remaining between them. Per the germline V gene, CDR1 is MNHEY and CDR2 is SVGAGI. The DNA of the CDR3 is TGTGCCAGCAGCTTCCTCCAAACTGGGGCCAACGTCCTGACTTTC. This encodes CASSFLQTGANVLTF.

The chain joins TRBV30 to TRBJ1-4; D possibly corresponds to TRBD1 (5 bases). CDR3 size: 15 residues. With 3 bases removed from V and 6 bases from J, the gap between germline ends came to 17 bases. Germline values: CDR1 GTSNPN, CDR2 SVGIG (reference sequence). The CDR3, as DNA: TGTGCCTGGAGCCTCGGTTGGGGGGGTGATGAAAAACTGTTTTTT. Protein: CAWSLGWGGDEKLFF.

V gene TRBV5-6 combines with J gene TRBJ2-7; D is uncertain. Germline assignment: CDR1 SGHDT and CDR2 YYEEEE. The V and J ends lost 0 bases and 3 bases respectively, with 13 bases between them. The CDR3 contains 15 residues. The CDR3 reads CASSLGSQVVYEQYF. CDR3 in DNA: TGTGCCAGCAGCTTGGGTTCTCAGGTAGTCTACGAGCAGTACTTC.

The chain employs TRBV19 and TRBJ1-1; D unresolved. Germline lookup yields CDR1 LNHDA and CDR2 SQIVND (reference sequence). This CDR3 is built from 15 residues. Trimming stripped 3 bases from V and 0 bases from J, with 11 bases between. The CDR3 sequence is CASSIAHDMNTEAFF. The CDR3 DNA sequence: TGTGCCAGTAGTATCGCCCACGACATGAACACTGAAGCTTTCTTT.

This chain uses TRBV29-1 with TRBJ1-1; D uncertain. With 4 bases removed from V and 6 bases from J, the gap between germline ends came to 9 bases. The CDR3 has 11 residues. Germline V CDR1 and CDR2: SQVTM, ANQGSEA. CDR3 nucleotide sequence: TGCAGCGTTGTCCCGCCCCCTGAAGCTTTCTTT. Translated, it gives CSVVPPPEAFF.

This clone was observed a handful of times. V is TRBV7-6 and J is TRBJ1-1; D is ambiguous. Trimming removed 4 bases from V and 1 base from J, with 13 bases in between. The germline V gene has CDR1 SGHVS and CDR2 FNYEAQ. The CDR3 is 15 amino acids. This CDR3 is CASSSFYSKNTEAFF. The CDR3 bases are TGTGCCAGCAGCTCATTCTATTCAAAGAACACTGAAGCTTTCTTT.

This clone has just one count. The gene calls are TRBV6-5 and TRBJ1-1, with 7 bases matching TRBD1. The CDR3 has 13 amino acids. The germline V gene encodes CDR1 MNHEY and CDR2 SVGAGI. V was clipped by 6 bases and J by 10 bases; unmatched bases: 11. CDR3 sequence reads: CASRGKTGVGAFF. CDR3 nucleotides: TGTGCCAGCAGGGGAAAAACAGGGGTCGGAGCTTTCTTT.

The chain recombines TRBV19 with TRBJ1-2, with D tentatively TRBD1 (6 bases). The V end lost 6 bases, the J end lost 2 bases, and 13 bases lay between the germline ends. The CDR3 extends over 14 amino acids. The germline V gene has CDR1 LNHDA and CDR2 SQIVND (reference sequence). CDR3 bases: TGTGCCAGTAGCCCAAGCGGGACAAACTATGGCTACACCTTC. Translating it yields CASSPSGTNYGYTF. Full variable domain (rest looked up from reference TRBV19 and TRBJ1-2): DGGITQSPKYLFRKEGQNVTLSCEQNLNHDAMYWYRQDPGQGLRLIYYSQIVNDFQKGDIAEGYSVSREKKESFPLTVTSAQKNPTAFYLCASSPSGTNYGYTFGSGTRLTVV.

The V gene is TRBV5-8, the J gene TRBJ1-2; D unclear. The V gene lost 0 bases and the J gene lost 2 bases, with 8 bases spanning the gap. CDR1 and CDR2 from the germline V gene are SGHTS and YDEGEE. This CDR3 is built from 14 residues. The CDR3 loop reads CASSLAVSNYGYTF. CDR3 sequence (DNA): TGTGCCAGCAGCTTGGCCGTGAGCAACTATGGCTACACCTTC.

This chain connects TRBV13 to TRBJ2-7, with TRBD1 as a possible D gene (6 bases). The V gene's germline CDR1 is PRHDT and CDR2 FYEKMQ (reference sequence). V lost 5 bases to trimming and J lost 6 bases, with 14 bases between them. This CDR3 is built from 13 residues. In DNA, the CDR3 is TGTGCCAGCAGCCGTACAGGGTTGAGCGAGCAGTACTTC. Its protein product is CASSRTGLSEQYF.

The chain couples TRBV15 to TRBJ1-2; a weak D match, TRBD1 (6 bases). The length of the CDR3 is 15 residues. Germline V gives CDR1 LNHNV, CDR2 YYDKDF (reference sequence). Deletions cut 0 bases from V and 7 bases from J, with 15 bases between. CDR3 sequence reads: CATSREVARGSGYTF. Written as DNA, the CDR3 is TGTGCCACCAGCAGAGAAGTTGCCAGGGGTTCTGGCTACACCTTC.

The V call is TRBV5-6, the J call TRBJ1-2; TRBD1 matches at 8 bases. Trimming cost V 0 bases and J 2 bases; bases outside gene matches: 6. There are 16 residues in the CDR3. The germline V gene has CDR1 SGHDT and CDR2 YYEEEE. The CDR3 protein is CASSLELAGGNYGYTF. CDR3 nucleotide sequence: TGTGCCAGCAGCTTGGAGCTGGCAGGGGGCAACTATGGCTACACCTTC. The variable domain in full, completed from reference TRBV5-6 and TRBJ1-2, reads DAGVTQSPTHLIKTRGQQVTLRCSPKSGHDTVSWYQQALGQGPQFIFQYYEEEERQRGNFPDRFSGHQFPNYSSELNVNALLLGDSALYLCASSLELAGGNYGYTFGSGTRLTVV.

The J gene is TRBJ1-1, the V gene TRBV5-5, with D possibly being TRBD1 (5 bases). V shed 5 bases and J shed 1 base, with 15 bases lying between them. CDR1 is SGHKS, CDR2 YYEKEE, per germline (reference sequence). This CDR3 is built from 15 residues. DNA for the CDR3: TGTGCCAGCAGAAGAACCGGGACGGGGAACACTGAAGCTTTCTTT. It yields the protein CASRRTGTGNTEAFF.

This clone came up once. V gene TRBV19 combines with J gene TRBJ1-1, with D possibly matching TRBD1 (5 bases). The V end lost 3 bases, the J end lost 3 bases, and 11 bases lay between the germline ends. Germline-derived CDR1 and CDR2 are LNHDA and SQIVND (reference sequence). The CDR3 covers 14 residues. CDR3 in DNA: TGTGCCAGTAGTATCCTGGGGGGGGACACTGAAGCTTTCTTT. It specifies CASSILGGDTEAFF.

The chain recombines TRBV28 with TRBJ2-1; D might be TRBD1 (7 bases). CDR3 length equals 16 residues. Germline CDR1 and CDR2: MDHEN and SYDVKM. Trimming left V 6 bases short and J 2 bases short, with 17 bases between. The CDR3 region has the DNA TGTGCCAGCAGGGGGCGGGACAGCCTAACCTACAATGAGCAGTTCTTC. The encoded protein is CASRGRDSLTYNEQFF.

The rearrangement joins TRBV6-2 or TRBV6-3 to TRBJ2-7, with D perhaps TRBD1 (5 bases). Germline lookup yields CDR1 MNHEY and CDR2 SVGEGT. The ends were cut back, 6 bases at V and 3 bases at J, with 12 bases in the middle. The CDR3 covers 13 residues. The CDR3 DNA reads as TGTGCCAGCAGCGCAGGGTTGGGCTACGAGCAGTACTTC. Protein: CASSAGLGYEQYF.

CDR3: CASSYSSGQLDGYTF. The CDR3 DNA is TGTGCCAGCAGTTACTCTTCGGGACAGTTAGATGGCTACACCTTC. This chain links TRBV6-6 with TRBJ1-2; TRBD1 matches 7 bases. The CDR3 covers 15 residues. From germline, CDR1 is MNHNY and CDR2 SVGAGI (reference sequence). V lost 0 bases to trimming and J lost 6 bases; unmatched junction nucleotides: 7.

The gene calls are TRBV19 and TRBJ1-2, with D unresolved. This CDR3 region has 13 residues. V lost 9 bases and J lost 4, with 15 bases in between. The germline gives CDR1 LNHDA, CDR2 SQIVND (reference sequence). In nucleotides, the CDR3 is TGTGCCAGCCATTACCTTGGACCCTATGGCTACACCTTC. It yields the protein CASHYLGPYGYTF.

The chain links TRBV6-2 or TRBV6-3 to TRBJ1-5; D not certain. V gave up 3 bases and J gave up 1 base, with 19 bases separating them. The CDR3 has 18 amino acids. CDR1 is MNHEY, CDR2 SVGEGT, per germline. Here the CDR3 reads CASSYDFVGSGSNQPQHF. Written as DNA, the CDR3 is TGTGCCAGCAGTTATGATTTTGTAGGGTCGGGGAGCAATCAGCCCCAGCATTTT.

The sample holds one count of this clone. V gene TRBV27 combines with J gene TRBJ2-1, with unresolved D. The ends were cut back, 2 bases at V and 2 bases at J, with 4 bases in the middle. This CDR3 comprises 13 residues. Germline lookup yields CDR1 MNHEY and CDR2 SMNVEV (reference sequence). As DNA, the CDR3 is TGTGCCAGCAGTTTAGGGGCCTACAATGAGCAGTTCTTC. Protein sequence: CASSLGAYNEQFF.

J is TRBJ1-1 and V is TRBV9; unclear D gene. V lost 4 bases, J lost 3 bases, and 16 bases lay in between. The CDR3 has 15 residues. CDR1 is SGDLS and CDR2 is YYNGEE in the germline V gene. CDR3 sequence reads: CASSPAASEYTEAFF. The CDR3, as DNA: TGTGCCAGCAGCCCCGCGGCGTCAGAGTACACTGAAGCTTTCTTT.

The chain is built from TRBV10-1 and TRBJ2-1; TRBD2 might be the D (6 bases). The CDR3 spans 15 residues. The V end was cut by 2 bases, the J end by 4 bases, with 12 bases between. Germline CDR1 is WNHNN and CDR2 is SYGVQD (reference sequence). CDR3 nucleotides: TGCGCCAGCAGTGAGGGGTCTAGCGTATACAATGAGCAGTTCTTC. It codes for CASSEGSSVYNEQFF.

The chain recombines TRBV30 with TRBJ1-1; D is ambiguous. V gave up 0 bases and J gave up 4 bases, with 9 bases separating them. Germline V gene data show CDR1 as GTSNPN and CDR2 as SVGIG (reference sequence). CDR3 size: 13 residues. The CDR3 DNA reads TGTGCCTGGAGTGTACGCGGGAGCACTGAAGCTTTCTTT. Its protein product is CAWSVRGSTEAFF.